This TCR beta chain appears in the sequencing data of a study of cytomegalovirus exposure and HLA in healthy donors. Use of 60 Vbeta and 13 Jbeta primers characterized the PCR. Generated by immunoSEQ multiplex PCR, the TCRdb table keeps only in-frame clones and is missing some. The data show about 100,000 clones, roughly 84% seen once. Concerning this clone: Its antigen is still unknown.

Findings and limits, study-wide: Analysis was carried out at a later point, and it linked a missense DCLRE1C variant to TCR beta V- and J-gene trimming.

V lost 2 bases, J lost 3 bases, and 17 bases lay in between. The CDR3 extends over 16 amino acids. CDR1 is KGHSH and CDR2 is LQKENI in the germline V gene. This clonotype was obtained from a woman between 18 and 30 years old in good health and CMV-seronegative. The chain joins TRBV18 to TRBJ2-7; D is perhaps TRBD2 (6 bases). The sequencing input was PBMCs. CDR3: CASSPYTSNSNYEQYF. The CDR3 DNA follows: TGTGCCAGCTCACCATACACTAGCAACTCAAACTACGAGCAGTACTTC.